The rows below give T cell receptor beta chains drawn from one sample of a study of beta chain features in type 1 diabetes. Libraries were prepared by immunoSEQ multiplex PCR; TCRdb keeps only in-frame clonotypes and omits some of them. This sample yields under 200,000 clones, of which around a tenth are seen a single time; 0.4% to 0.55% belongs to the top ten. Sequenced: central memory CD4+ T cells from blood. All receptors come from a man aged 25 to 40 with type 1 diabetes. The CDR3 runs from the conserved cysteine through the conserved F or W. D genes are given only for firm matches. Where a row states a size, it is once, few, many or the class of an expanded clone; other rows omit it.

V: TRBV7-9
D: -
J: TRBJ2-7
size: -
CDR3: CASRLAGADEQYF
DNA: TGTGCCAGCAGGTTAGCAGGGGCCGACGAGCAGTACTTC

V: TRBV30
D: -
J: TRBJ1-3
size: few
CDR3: CAWGTRGNTIYF
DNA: TGTGCCTGGGGTACTAGAGGAAACACCATATATTTT

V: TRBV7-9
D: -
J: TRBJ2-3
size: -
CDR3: CASSWGAATGLSSTDTQYF
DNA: TGTGCCAGCAGCTGGGGCGCGGCAACGGGACTCTCTAGCACAGATACGCAGTATTTT

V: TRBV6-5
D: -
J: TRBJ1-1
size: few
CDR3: CASCKDSGEAFF
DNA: TGTGCCAGTTGTAAGGACTCGGGGGAAGCTTTCTTT

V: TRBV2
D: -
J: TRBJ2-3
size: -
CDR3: CASSVRFTDTQYF
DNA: TGTGCCAGCAGTGTCCGGTTCACAGATACGCAGTATTTT

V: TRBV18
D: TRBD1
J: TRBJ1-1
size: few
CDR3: CASSPWNLGQGNTEAFF
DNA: TGTGCCAGCTCACCATGGAACCTGGGACAGGGGAACACTGAAGCTTTCTTT

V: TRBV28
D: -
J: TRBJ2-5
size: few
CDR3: CASSPLQGQETQYF
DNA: TGTGCCAGCAGTCCGCTACAGGGCCAAGAGACCCAGTACTTC

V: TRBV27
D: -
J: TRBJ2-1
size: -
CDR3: CASSSYQKQFF
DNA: TGTGCCAGCAGCTCATACCAGAAGCAGTTCTTC

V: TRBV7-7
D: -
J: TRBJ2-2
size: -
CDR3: CASSTTYGTGELFF
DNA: TGTGCCAGCAGCACCACGTACGGCACCGGGGAGCTGTTTTTT

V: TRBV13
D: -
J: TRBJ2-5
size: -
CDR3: CASSLGTLSETQYF
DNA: TGTGCCAGCAGCTTAGGAACGCTGAGTGAGACCCAGTACTTC

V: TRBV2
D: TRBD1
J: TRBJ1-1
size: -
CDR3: CASSRQGANTEAFF
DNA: TGTGCCAGCAGTCGACAGGGGGCAAACACTGAAGCTTTCTTT

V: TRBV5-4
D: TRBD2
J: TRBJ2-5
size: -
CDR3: CASRIAGGFGETQYF
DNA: TGTGCCAGCAGGATAGCGGGAGGTTTCGGGGAGACCCAGTACTTC

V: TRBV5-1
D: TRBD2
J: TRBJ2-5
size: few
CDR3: CASSLGPSGRGNQETQYF
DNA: TGCGCCAGCAGCTTGGGCCCTAGCGGGAGGGGGAATCAAGAGACCCAGTACTTC

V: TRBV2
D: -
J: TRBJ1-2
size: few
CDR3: CASSGQAWEGYTF
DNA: TGTGCCAGCTCAGGGCAGGCCTGGGAAGGCTACACCTTC

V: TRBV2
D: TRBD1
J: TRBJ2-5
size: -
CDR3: CASSAGGVGRLKQETQYF
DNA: TGTGCCAGCAGTGCAGGGGGCGTCGGCAGGTTGAAACAAGAGACCCAGTACTTC

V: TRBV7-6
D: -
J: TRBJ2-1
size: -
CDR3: CASSYGPPGNEQFF
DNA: TGTGCCAGCAGCTATGGTCCTCCGGGCAATGAGCAGTTCTTC

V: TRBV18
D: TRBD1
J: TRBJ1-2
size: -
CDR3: CASSPRQGWGYTF
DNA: TGTGCCAGCTCACCACGACAGGGTTGGGGCTACACCTTC